This T cell receptor beta chain was profiled in a study of blood T cell repertoires in COVID-19. Overall study context: Samples representing acute and convalescent COVID-19 were sourced from the United States, Italy and Spain.

The CDR3 is made up of 13 amino acids. J gave up 4 bases and V 6 bases, and 5 bases lay outside the gene matches. The germline V gene encodes CDR1 MDHEN and CDR2 SYDVKM. Clones were sequenced by immunoSEQ multiplex PCR, and TCRdb holds only the in-frame ones, with some missing. The table includes 110,000 to 150,000 clones, around 80% detected once. What was sequenced was peripheral blood. The V gene is TRBV28, the J gene TRBJ1-2; 7 positions agree with TRBD1. The sequence derives from a man in his 60s with acute or convalescent COVID-19. DNA for the CDR3: TGTGCCAGCAGCCGACAGGGATCCTATGGCTACACCTTC. Protein product: CASSRQGSYGYTF.